Listed below are T cell receptor beta chains from one sample, sequenced in a study of CD8+ T cells in alopecia areata. Sequencing was performed with immunoSEQ multiplex PCR; in TCRdb, only in-frame clones are kept and a portion is missing. The sample carries about 220,000 clones, approximately 57% recorded once. The sequenced sample was CD4+ T cells sorted from blood, obtained at week 4, from a patient treated with tofacitinib. All receptors come from a human donor with alopecia areata. CDR3s include the opening cysteine and the closing phenylalanine or tryptophan. D genes are given only for firm matches. Not every row has a clone size; where given, it reads once, few, many or a size class.

d_gene: -; v_gene: TRBV9; abundance: -; j_gene: TRBJ2-7; CDR3nt: TGTGCCAGCAGCGTAGGGGTGACAGAGTCCTACGAGCAGTACTTC; CDR3aa: CASSVGVTESYEQYF
d_gene: -; v_gene: TRBV29-1; abundance: -; j_gene: TRBJ2-7; CDR3nt: TGCAGCGTTGAAGGGGCTGGCTACGAGCAGTACTTC; CDR3aa: CSVEGAGYEQYF
d_gene: -; v_gene: TRBV7-2; abundance: few; j_gene: TRBJ1-5; CDR3nt: TGTGCCAGCAGCTTAGGAGTGTCGGGAGGTCAGCCCCAGCATTTT; CDR3aa: CASSLGVSGGQPQHF
d_gene: TRBD1; v_gene: TRBV5-1; abundance: -; j_gene: TRBJ2-7; CDR3nt: TGCGCCAGCAGCTACGGACAGGAAACCTACGAGCAGTACTTC; CDR3aa: CASSYGQETYEQYF
d_gene: -; v_gene: TRBV9; abundance: -; j_gene: TRBJ2-3; CDR3nt: TGTGCCAGCAGCGTAGACCCCTCGGGACTTGTCACAGATACGCAGTATTTT; CDR3aa: CASSVDPSGLVTDTQYF
d_gene: -; v_gene: TRBV19; abundance: few; j_gene: TRBJ1-1; CDR3nt: TGTGCCAGTAGTGCTCTGAACACTGAAGCTTTCTTT; CDR3aa: CASSALNTEAFF
d_gene: -; v_gene: TRBV29-1; abundance: -; j_gene: TRBJ1-2; CDR3nt: TGCAGCGTTGTAGGGGGGGCTCATGGCTACACCTTC; CDR3aa: CSVVGGAHGYTF
d_gene: TRBD1; v_gene: TRBV29-1; abundance: -; j_gene: TRBJ1-2; CDR3nt: TGCAGCGTTGACAGGGGGTATGGCTACACCTTC; CDR3aa: CSVDRGYGYTF
d_gene: TRBD1; v_gene: TRBV12-5; abundance: -; j_gene: TRBJ2-7; CDR3nt: TGTGCTAGTGGTCAGGGGGCCCCATCCTACGAGCAGTACTTC; CDR3aa: CASGQGAPSYEQYF
d_gene: -; v_gene: TRBV25-1; abundance: few; j_gene: TRBJ1-2; CDR3nt: TGTGCCAGCAGTGAATACGACAGCTATGGCTACACCTTC; CDR3aa: CASSEYDSYGYTF
d_gene: -; v_gene: TRBV6-6; abundance: few; j_gene: TRBJ2-1; CDR3nt: TGTGCCAGCAGGCCCACCGGGGTGAGCTCCTACAATGAGCAGTTCTTC; CDR3aa: CASRPTGVSSYNEQFF
d_gene: -; v_gene: TRBV29-1; abundance: -; j_gene: TRBJ1-2; CDR3nt: TGCAGCGTGACGGACAGCGACCGTGGTTCGGGCTACACCTTC; CDR3aa: CSVTDSDRGSGYTF
d_gene: -; v_gene: TRBV5-8; abundance: -; j_gene: TRBJ1-1; CDR3nt: TGTGCCAGCAGGAGGGGGTTGAACACTGAAGCTTTCTTT; CDR3aa: CASRRGLNTEAFF
d_gene: TRBD1; v_gene: TRBV25-1; abundance: few; j_gene: TRBJ2-7; CDR3nt: TGTGCCAGCAGAGGGACAGGGCTACTCTACGAGCAGTACTTC; CDR3aa: CASRGTGLLYEQYF
d_gene: TRBD2; v_gene: TRBV15; abundance: -; j_gene: TRBJ2-5; CDR3nt: TGTGCCACCAGCAGGGCACTAGCGGGGAGGCAGGAGACCCAGTACTTC; CDR3aa: CATSRALAGRQETQYF
d_gene: -; v_gene: TRBV29-1; abundance: -; j_gene: TRBJ2-7; CDR3nt: TGCAGCGTTGGGGACATCGAGCAGTACTTC; CDR3aa: CSVGDIEQYF
d_gene: -; v_gene: TRBV30; abundance: -; j_gene: TRBJ1-1; CDR3nt: TGTGCCTGGAGCGCCAGGGGGAACACTGAAGCTTTCTTT; CDR3aa: CAWSARGNTEAFF
d_gene: -; v_gene: TRBV29-1; abundance: -; j_gene: TRBJ1-2; CDR3nt: TGCAGCGTTGGAGCCTCCTATGGCTACACCTTC; CDR3aa: CSVGASYGYTF
d_gene: -; v_gene: TRBV19; abundance: -; j_gene: TRBJ1-1; CDR3nt: TGTGCCAGTAGTATTAGGATGCATGAAGCTTTCTTT; CDR3aa: CASSIRMHEAFF
d_gene: TRBD1; v_gene: TRBV9; abundance: -; j_gene: TRBJ1-5; CDR3nt: TGTGCCAGCAGCCTAGACAGGGATCAGCCCCAGCATTTT; CDR3aa: CASSLDRDQPQHF
d_gene: -; v_gene: TRBV28; abundance: -; j_gene: TRBJ1-5; CDR3nt: TGTGCCAGCAAGTTACAGGGTTATAGCAATCAGCCCCAGCATTTT; CDR3aa: CASKLQGYSNQPQHF
d_gene: -; v_gene: TRBV14; abundance: -; j_gene: TRBJ2-7; CDR3nt: TGTGCCAGCAGCCAAGGCGGCATCTCCTACGAGCAGTACTTC; CDR3aa: CASSQGGISYEQYF
d_gene: TRBD1; v_gene: TRBV14; abundance: -; j_gene: TRBJ1-2; CDR3nt: TGTGCCAGCAGCCCCGGGGGGACAGGGGCCAACTATGGCTACACCTTC; CDR3aa: CASSPGGTGANYGYTF
d_gene: -; v_gene: TRBV4-3; abundance: few; j_gene: TRBJ2-4; CDR3nt: TGCGCCAGCAGCCAAGCTAGTACAGGGTCCATTCAGTACTTC; CDR3aa: CASSQASTGSIQYF
d_gene: TRBD1; v_gene: TRBV29-1; abundance: -; j_gene: TRBJ1-2; CDR3nt: TGCAGCGTCGATGCAGGGGGAAGGCTGGGAGGCTACACCTTC; CDR3aa: CSVDAGGRLGGYTF